A selection of T cell receptor beta chains follows, all from one sample in a study of post-analysis software for immune sequencing data. Each CDR3 protein is one row after TCRdb ran MiXCR on the PCR reads. In the table there are about 810,000 distinct CDR3 sequences, about 53% of which are singletons. The sample comprised blood. These receptors all come from a girl aged 10 to 17 with multiple sclerosis. The CDR3 runs from the conserved cysteine through the conserved F or W. D genes are given only for firm matches. The size field is filled for only some rows; it gives once, few, many or a size class.

j_gene: TRBJ1-1; v_gene: TRBV4-1; abundance: few; d_gene: -; CDR3nt: TGCGCCAGCAGCCACCTCGGACAGAAACGTAACACTGAAGCTTTCTTT; CDR3aa: CASSHLGQKRNTEAFF
j_gene: TRBJ2-5; v_gene: TRBV20-1; abundance: -; d_gene: TRBD2; CDR3nt: TGCAGTGCTAGAGACCCCGCTTGGACTAGGCAAGAGACCCAGTACTTC; CDR3aa: CSARDPAWTRQETQYF
j_gene: TRBJ2-1; v_gene: TRBV7-2; abundance: -; d_gene: -; CDR3nt: TGTGCCAGCGGCGTCCCGCGCGGCGGGACCTCCTACAATGAGCAGTTCTTC; CDR3aa: CASGVPRGGTSYNEQFF
j_gene: TRBJ2-7; v_gene: TRBV3-1; abundance: -; d_gene: TRBD1; CDR3nt: TGTGCCAGCAGCCAAGTCCCCCCCGGGACAGGGAACTACGAGCAGTACTTC; CDR3aa: CASSQVPPGTGNYEQYF
j_gene: TRBJ2-1; v_gene: TRBV27; abundance: -; d_gene: -; CDR3nt: TGTGCCAGCAGTTTAGGGCGAGCGGCCTCCTACAATGAGCAGTTCTTC; CDR3aa: CASSLGRAASYNEQFF
j_gene: TRBJ1-1; v_gene: TRBV5-1; abundance: few; d_gene: -; CDR3nt: TGCGCCAGCAGCTTGGGGGTAGTTGTCATGAACACTGAAGCTTTCTTT; CDR3aa: CASSLGVVVMNTEAFF
j_gene: TRBJ2-7; v_gene: TRBV6-6; abundance: -; d_gene: TRBD2; CDR3nt: TGTGCCAGCAGCCCCGCTGGGACTAGTCCCTACGAGCAGTACTTC; CDR3aa: CASSPAGTSPYEQYF
j_gene: TRBJ2-5; v_gene: TRBV14; abundance: -; d_gene: -; CDR3nt: TGTGCCAGCAGCCAAGAAGGCAGGGGCTACCAAGAGACCCAGTACTTC; CDR3aa: CASSQEGRGYQETQYF
j_gene: TRBJ1-2; v_gene: TRBV12-3/TRBV12-4; abundance: -; d_gene: TRBD1; CDR3nt: TGTGCCAGCAGTTCCCAGACAGGGGCAAACTATGGCTACACCTTC; CDR3aa: CASSSQTGANYGYTF
j_gene: TRBJ2-7; v_gene: TRBV20-1; abundance: few; d_gene: -; CDR3nt: TGCAGTGCTAGAGATAGCACAGGGAGGTCCCACGAGCAGTACTTC; CDR3aa: CSARDSTGRSHEQYF
j_gene: TRBJ1-1; v_gene: TRBV29-1; abundance: -; d_gene: -; CDR3nt: TGCAGCCTCCGAGGGGTAGGGGACACTGAAGCTTTCTTT; CDR3aa: CSLRGVGDTEAFF
j_gene: TRBJ2-7; v_gene: TRBV7-2; abundance: -; d_gene: TRBD1; CDR3nt: TGTGCCAGCAGCTCTGGACAGGGAAGGTACGAGCAGTACTTC; CDR3aa: CASSSGQGRYEQYF
j_gene: TRBJ2-1; v_gene: TRBV10-3; abundance: once; d_gene: TRBD1; CDR3nt: TGTGCCATCAGTGAGCGTGGGTCAGGGGGTGTCAGTGAGCAGTTCTTC; CDR3aa: CAISERGSGGVSEQFF
j_gene: TRBJ2-2; v_gene: TRBV7-3; abundance: -; d_gene: -; CDR3nt: TGTGCCAGCAGCTTGGAGCCCCCGAGGGAGCTGTTTTTT; CDR3aa: CASSLEPPRELFF
j_gene: TRBJ2-6; v_gene: TRBV11-2; abundance: -; d_gene: -; CDR3nt: TGTGCCAGCAGCTTTGAGGGCCCGGTTGGGGCCAACGTCCTGACTTTC; CDR3aa: CASSFEGPVGANVLTF
j_gene: TRBJ2-1; v_gene: TRBV20-1; abundance: -; d_gene: TRBD2; CDR3nt: TGCAGTGCTAGGCGGGAGACTAGGTCCTACAATGAGCAGTTCTTC; CDR3aa: CSARRETRSYNEQFF
j_gene: TRBJ2-5; v_gene: TRBV20-1; abundance: -; d_gene: -; CDR3nt: TGCAGTGCTAGAAGGGGGTCTAGCATTGGGGTACGGCAAGAGACCCAGTACTTC; CDR3aa: CSARRGSSIGVRQETQYF
j_gene: TRBJ2-1; v_gene: TRBV5-1; abundance: -; d_gene: -; CDR3nt: TGCGCCAGCAGCTTTGAGGGGCCCCACAATGAGCAGTTCTTC; CDR3aa: CASSFEGPHNEQFF
j_gene: TRBJ2-7; v_gene: TRBV20-1; abundance: -; d_gene: -; CDR3nt: TGCAGTGCTGGCCGAAATCCCTACGAGCAGTACTTC; CDR3aa: CSAGRNPYEQYF
j_gene: TRBJ2-1; v_gene: TRBV3-1; abundance: -; d_gene: -; CDR3nt: TGTGCCAGCAGCCAAGATTGGTCCAGGGAGGACAATGAGCAGTTCTTC; CDR3aa: CASSQDWSREDNEQFF
j_gene: TRBJ2-1; v_gene: TRBV6-1; abundance: -; d_gene: -; CDR3nt: TGTGCCAGCATCAGCAATGAGCAGTTCTTC; CDR3aa: CASISNEQFF
j_gene: TRBJ2-1; v_gene: TRBV4-1; abundance: few; d_gene: -; CDR3nt: TGCGCCAGCAGCCGGACTGAGGGGGGGCTTGATGAGCAGTTCTTC; CDR3aa: CASSRTEGGLDEQFF
j_gene: TRBJ2-3; v_gene: TRBV20-1; abundance: -; d_gene: -; CDR3nt: TGCAGTGCTAGAGTTCCCGGGGCAGATACGCAGTATTTT; CDR3aa: CSARVPGADTQYF
j_gene: TRBJ2-1; v_gene: TRBV20-1; abundance: -; d_gene: TRBD2; CDR3nt: TGCAGTGCCCGCGTTGAGCGGGGGAACTACAATGAGCAGTTCTTC; CDR3aa: CSARVERGNYNEQFF
j_gene: TRBJ1-2; v_gene: TRBV7-9; abundance: -; d_gene: -; CDR3nt: TGTGCCAGCAGCTTCAACAGGGAGGGCTACACCTTC; CDR3aa: CASSFNREGYTF
j_gene: TRBJ2-3; v_gene: TRBV6-5; abundance: -; d_gene: -; CDR3nt: TGTGCCAGCGGGCGACTAGGAGCAGATACGCAGTATTTT; CDR3aa: CASGRLGADTQYF
j_gene: TRBJ1-2; v_gene: TRBV18; abundance: -; d_gene: -; CDR3nt: TGTGCCAGCTCACCGGACATCTATGGCTACACCTTC; CDR3aa: CASSPDIYGYTF
j_gene: TRBJ1-1; v_gene: TRBV20-1; abundance: -; d_gene: -; CDR3nt: TGCAGTGCTGAGAGCAGGGGACTTGGCACTGAAGCTTTCTTT; CDR3aa: CSAESRGLGTEAFF
j_gene: TRBJ2-1; v_gene: TRBV5-1; abundance: -; d_gene: -; CDR3nt: TGCGCCAGCAGCTTGGGGGCGGGCGCTTACTACAATGAGCAGTTCTTC; CDR3aa: CASSLGAGAYYNEQFF
j_gene: TRBJ2-7; v_gene: TRBV6-5; abundance: few; d_gene: -; CDR3nt: TGTGCCAGCCCCCGTGAGAGGGCGTACGAGCAGTACTTC; CDR3aa: CASPRERAYEQYF
j_gene: TRBJ1-6; v_gene: TRBV12-3/TRBV12-4; abundance: -; d_gene: -; CDR3nt: TGTGCCAGCAGTTTCTCACAGTTTAATTCACCCCTCCACTTT; CDR3aa: CASSFSQFNSPLHF
j_gene: TRBJ1-2; v_gene: TRBV6-5; abundance: few; d_gene: -; CDR3nt: TGTGCCAGCAGTTCCGGGGGTCTCGGGACGGTAGCTAACTATGGCTACACCTTC; CDR3aa: CASSSGGLGTVANYGYTF
j_gene: TRBJ2-7; v_gene: TRBV7-9; abundance: -; d_gene: TRBD1; CDR3nt: TGTGCCAGCAGCCAGGGACAGCGCCCCTCCTACGAGCAGTACTTC; CDR3aa: CASSQGQRPSYEQYF
j_gene: TRBJ2-7; v_gene: TRBV5-1; abundance: -; d_gene: -; CDR3nt: TGCGCCAGCAGCTTGGACAGCGACTACGAGCAGTACTTC; CDR3aa: CASSLDSDYEQYF
j_gene: TRBJ2-5; v_gene: TRBV20-1; abundance: few; d_gene: -; CDR3nt: TGCAGTGCTCCCGGACTCGTGCAAGAGACCCAGTACTTC; CDR3aa: CSAPGLVQETQYF
j_gene: TRBJ2-7; v_gene: TRBV7-3; abundance: -; d_gene: TRBD2; CDR3nt: TGTGCTAGCAGCCCAGCGGGAGGGCCCTACGAGCAGTACTTC; CDR3aa: CASSPAGGPYEQYF
j_gene: TRBJ2-1; v_gene: TRBV20-1; abundance: -; d_gene: -; CDR3nt: TGCAGTGCCTCCCCTAGGGTGAGCTACAATGAGCAGTTCTTC; CDR3aa: CSASPRVSYNEQFF
j_gene: TRBJ1-2; v_gene: TRBV6-6; abundance: -; d_gene: -; CDR3nt: TGTGCCAGCAGTTACCCGGAGGCTCGGATTGGCTACACCTTC; CDR3aa: CASSYPEARIGYTF
j_gene: TRBJ2-7; v_gene: TRBV29-1; abundance: once; d_gene: -; CDR3nt: TGCAGCGTTGGTAGGCAGTCGTACGAGCAGTACTTC; CDR3aa: CSVGRQSYEQYF
j_gene: TRBJ1-1; v_gene: TRBV18; abundance: -; d_gene: TRBD1; CDR3nt: TGTGCCAGCTCATCAACCGGGACAGTCCCATATGAAGCTTTCTTT; CDR3aa: CASSSTGTVPYEAFF
j_gene: TRBJ2-1; v_gene: TRBV5-5; abundance: -; d_gene: -; CDR3nt: TGTGCCAGCAGCTTGCGACCCGGGGCCGACTACAATGAGCAGTTCTTC; CDR3aa: CASSLRPGADYNEQFF
j_gene: TRBJ1-2; v_gene: TRBV6-5; abundance: -; d_gene: -; CDR3nt: TGTGCCAGCAGTTACAGGGGCGATGGCTACACCTTC; CDR3aa: CASSYRGDGYTF
j_gene: TRBJ2-7; v_gene: TRBV4-2; abundance: -; d_gene: -; CDR3nt: TGTGCCAGCAGCCAAGTAGCAGGACCCCAGTACTTC; CDR3aa: CASSQVAGPQYF
j_gene: TRBJ2-5; v_gene: TRBV29-1; abundance: -; d_gene: -; CDR3nt: TGCAGCGTTGATCAGGGGGGGATCTATAAAGAGACCCAGTACTTC; CDR3aa: CSVDQGGIYKETQYF
j_gene: TRBJ2-7; v_gene: TRBV10-3; abundance: -; d_gene: TRBD2; CDR3nt: TGTGCCATCAGTGATCCCGGGACTAACCCCTACGAGCAGTACTTC; CDR3aa: CAISDPGTNPYEQYF
j_gene: TRBJ2-5; v_gene: TRBV20-1; abundance: few; d_gene: -; CDR3nt: TGCAGTGCTAGGGGACAGCGGGACGAGACCCAGTACTTC; CDR3aa: CSARGQRDETQYF